This T cell receptor (beta chain) was identified during a study of a mutant IDH1 vaccine in newly diagnosed glioma. On the study more broadly: Vaccine dosing followed radiotherapy by 4-6 weeks, or accompanied temozolomide cycles. Therapy received beforehand was radiotherapy, temozolomide, or both, with most patients given both.

As regards this clone: Antigen: not known.

Only in-frame clones appear in the TCRdb table, and some are missing; sequencing was by immunoSEQ multiplex PCR. Of approximately 12,000 clones listed, around 85% are singletons. Regarding time point: week 47, end of study. In every dose of vaccine, 300 ug of mutant IDH1 20-mer peptide was given alongside topical imiquimod. During weeks 1, 3, 5, 7, 11, 15, 19 and 23, patients received eight vaccinations. This CDR3 has 16 amino acids. CDR1 is ENHRY, CDR2 SYGVKD, per germline. V gave up 8 bases and J gave up 1 base, with 19 bases separating them. Notes on the study in general: Altogether, 93.3% of patients exhibited vaccine-induced immune responses.

The specimen comprised PBMCs, sampled from a glioma patient whose treatment included an IDH1 peptide vaccine. This TCR was sampled from a man between 25 and 39 years old with glioma. The chain couples TRBV10-3 to TRBJ2-3, with TRBD1 as a possible D gene (9 bases). DNA of the CDR3: TGTGCCATCTCCCGGGGGGGACAGGGTGGCACAGATACGCAGTATTTT. Amino acids: CAISRGGQGGTDTQYF.